This T cell receptor (beta chain) stems from a study of T cells after yellow fever vaccination. UMIs and a universal primer site were added when TCR cDNA was made by 5'RACE template switching. TCRdb reanalysed the 5' RACE reads using MiXCR and keeps one entry per CDR3 protein. This sample carries more than 350,000 distinct CDR3 sequences, under 14% of them seen once, and the ten largest clones take 18%. This clonotype was seen a few times. The antigen remains undetermined. The CDR3 extends over 14 amino acids. In germline, CDR1 is LNHDA, CDR2 SQIVND (reference sequence). V gave up 4 bases and J gave up 2 bases, with 11 bases separating them. Study results and limitations: Most primary-vaccination clones reappeared after the booster (about 97% CD4, 88% CD8). The CD4 compartment and the CD8 compartment contained a small share of clonotypes in common. Abundant bulk-derived clonotypes could contaminate FACS-sorted repertoires.

The V gene is TRBV19, the J gene TRBJ1-1; D is possibly TRBD1 (6 bases). This receptor was identified in a man younger than 35 who received the YFV17D yellow fever vaccine. Sequenced material: PBMCs, taken on the day of the first yellow fever vaccination. The CDR3 DNA follows: TGTGCCAGTAGTAGGACCAGGGGAAACACTGAAGCTTTCTTT. This gives the protein CASSRTRGNTEAFF.